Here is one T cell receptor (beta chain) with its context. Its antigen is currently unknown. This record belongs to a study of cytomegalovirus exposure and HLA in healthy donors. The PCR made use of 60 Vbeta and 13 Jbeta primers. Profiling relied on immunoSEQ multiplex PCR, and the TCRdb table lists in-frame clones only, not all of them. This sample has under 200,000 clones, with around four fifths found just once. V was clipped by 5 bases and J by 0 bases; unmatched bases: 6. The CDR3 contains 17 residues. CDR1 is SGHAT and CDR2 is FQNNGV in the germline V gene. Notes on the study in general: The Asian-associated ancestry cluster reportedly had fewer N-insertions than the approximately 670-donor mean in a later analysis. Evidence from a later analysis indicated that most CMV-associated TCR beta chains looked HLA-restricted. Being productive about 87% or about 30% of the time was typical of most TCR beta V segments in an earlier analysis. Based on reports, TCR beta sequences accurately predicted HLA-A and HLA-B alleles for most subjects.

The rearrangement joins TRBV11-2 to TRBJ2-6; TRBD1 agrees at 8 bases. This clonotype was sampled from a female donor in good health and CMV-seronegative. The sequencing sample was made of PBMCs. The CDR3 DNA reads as TGTGCCAGCAGCCGGGACAGGACGAGCTCTGGGGCCAACGTCCTGACTTTC. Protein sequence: CASSRDRTSSGANVLTF.